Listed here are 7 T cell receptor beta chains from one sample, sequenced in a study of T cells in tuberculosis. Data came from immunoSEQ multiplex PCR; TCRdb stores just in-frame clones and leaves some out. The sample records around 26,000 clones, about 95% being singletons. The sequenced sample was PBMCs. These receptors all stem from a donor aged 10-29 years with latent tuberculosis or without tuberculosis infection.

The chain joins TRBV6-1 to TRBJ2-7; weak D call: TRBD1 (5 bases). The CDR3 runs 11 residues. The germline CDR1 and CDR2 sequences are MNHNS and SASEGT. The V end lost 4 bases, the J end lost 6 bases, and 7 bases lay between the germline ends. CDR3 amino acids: CASSVTGEQYV. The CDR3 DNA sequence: TGTGCCAGCAGTGTAACAGGCGAGCAGTACGTC.

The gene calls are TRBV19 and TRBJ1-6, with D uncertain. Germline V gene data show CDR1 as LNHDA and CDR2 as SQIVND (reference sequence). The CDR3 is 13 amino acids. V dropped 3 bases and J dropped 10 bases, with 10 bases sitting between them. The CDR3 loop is CASSIALRSPLHF. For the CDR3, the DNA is TGTGCCAGTAGTATCGCCCTGAGGTCACCCCTCCACTTT.

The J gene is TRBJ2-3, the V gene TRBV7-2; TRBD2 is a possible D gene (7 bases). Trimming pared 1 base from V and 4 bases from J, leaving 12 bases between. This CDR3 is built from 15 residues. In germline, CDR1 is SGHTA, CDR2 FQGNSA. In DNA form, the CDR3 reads TGTGCCAGCAGCTTAGGGGGGGGCGGGGCAGATACGCAGTATTTT. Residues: CASSLGGGGADTQYF.

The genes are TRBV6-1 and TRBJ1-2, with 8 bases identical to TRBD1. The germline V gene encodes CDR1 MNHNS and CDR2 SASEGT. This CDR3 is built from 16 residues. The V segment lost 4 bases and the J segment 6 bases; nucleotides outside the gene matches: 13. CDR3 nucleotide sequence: TGTGCCAGCAGTGGAGCAGGACAGGGATTGAAGAATGGCTACACCTTC. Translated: CASSGAGQGLKNGYTF.

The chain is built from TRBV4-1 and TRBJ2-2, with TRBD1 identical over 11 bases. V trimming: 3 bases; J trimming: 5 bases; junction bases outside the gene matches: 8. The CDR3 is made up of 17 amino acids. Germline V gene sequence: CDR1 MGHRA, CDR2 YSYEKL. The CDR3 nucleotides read TGCGCCAGCAGCCAGAAAACCGGGACAGGGGGAACCGGGGAGCTGTTTTTT. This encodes CASSQKTGTGGTGELFF.

The CDR3 spells CASSWRGGAAKNIQYF. CDR3 in DNA: TGTGCCAGCAGCTGGAGAGGGGGGGCGGCCAAAAACATTCAGTACTTC. This chain connects TRBV5-8 to TRBJ2-4; perhaps TRBD2 as D (7 bases). The length of the CDR3 is 16 residues. Germline loops: CDR1 SGHTS, CDR2 YDEGEE. V was shortened by 3 bases and J by 1 base, with 14 bases between the two germline ends. Supplemented by reference TRBV5-8 and TRBJ2-4, the full variable domain reads EAGVTQSPTHLIKTRGQQATLRCSPISGHTSVYWYQQALGLGLQFLLWYDEGEERNRGNFPPRFSGRQFPNYSSELNVNALELEDSALYLCASSWRGGAAKNIQYFGAGTRLSVL.

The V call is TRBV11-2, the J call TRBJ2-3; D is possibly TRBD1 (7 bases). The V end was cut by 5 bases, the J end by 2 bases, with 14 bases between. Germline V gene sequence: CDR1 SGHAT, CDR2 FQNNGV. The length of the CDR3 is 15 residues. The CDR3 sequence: CASSPTGTYTDTQYF. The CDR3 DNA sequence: TGTGCCAGCAGCCCGACAGGGACTTACACAGATACGCAGTATTTT.